This T cell receptor beta chain was identified in a study of cytomegalovirus exposure and HLA in healthy donors. In germline, CDR1 is LNHDA, CDR2 SQIVND (reference sequence). CDR3 length: 14 amino acids. The V gene end was trimmed by 6 bases and the J gene end by 10 bases; junction bases not matched to a gene: 7. General observations from the study: In a later analysis, TCR beta V- and J-gene trimming showed a link to a missense DCLRE1C variant. Most TCRs appeared rarely, but some public TCRs recurred in many donors. The likely origin of a cluster of highly shared sequence variants was a sequencing artifact.

PCR primers comprised 60 Vbeta and 13 Jbeta primers. Using immunoSEQ multiplex PCR, the repertoire was profiled, and TCRdb retains in-frame clones only, with some absent. The sample gives about 190,000 clones, approximately 80% of which show up once; less than 15% is in the top ten. To note about this clone: Its target is unknown.

The chain has TRBV19 and TRBJ2-1; 12 nucleotides match TRBD2. This TCR was sampled from a woman younger than 45 in good health and CMV-seropositive. The sample consisted of PBMCs. Here the CDR3 reads CASRPSGGAREQFF. In nucleotides, the CDR3 is TGTGCCAGTAGGCCTAGCGGGGGGGCCCGGGAGCAGTTCTTC.